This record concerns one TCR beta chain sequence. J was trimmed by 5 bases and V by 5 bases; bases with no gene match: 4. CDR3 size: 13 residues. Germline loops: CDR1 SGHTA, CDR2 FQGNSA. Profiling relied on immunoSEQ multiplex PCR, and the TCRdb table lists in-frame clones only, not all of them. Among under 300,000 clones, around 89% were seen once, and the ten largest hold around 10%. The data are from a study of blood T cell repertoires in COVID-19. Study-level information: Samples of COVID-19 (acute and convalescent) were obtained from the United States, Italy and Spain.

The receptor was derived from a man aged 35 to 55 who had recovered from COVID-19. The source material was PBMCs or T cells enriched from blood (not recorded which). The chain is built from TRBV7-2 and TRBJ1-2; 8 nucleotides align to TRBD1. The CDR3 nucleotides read TGTGCCAGCAGCCAGGACAGGGCGTATGGCTACACCTTC. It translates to CASSQDRAYGYTF. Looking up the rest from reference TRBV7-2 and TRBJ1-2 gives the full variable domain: GAGVSQSPSNKVTEKGKDVELRCDPISGHTALYWYRQSLGQGLEFLIYFQGNSAPDKSGLPSDRFSAERTGGSVSTLTIQRTQQEDSAVYLCASSQDRAYGYTFGSGTRLTVV.